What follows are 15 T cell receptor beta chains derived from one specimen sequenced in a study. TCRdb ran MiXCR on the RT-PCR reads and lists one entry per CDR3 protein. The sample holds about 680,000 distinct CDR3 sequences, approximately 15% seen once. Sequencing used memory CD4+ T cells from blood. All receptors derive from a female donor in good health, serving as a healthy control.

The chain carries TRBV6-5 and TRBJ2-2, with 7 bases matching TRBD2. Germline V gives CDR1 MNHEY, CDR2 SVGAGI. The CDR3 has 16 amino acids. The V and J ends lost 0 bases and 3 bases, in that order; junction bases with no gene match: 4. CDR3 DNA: TGTGCCAGCAGTTACTCGGGGAGGGTAGACACCGGGGAGCTGTTTTTT. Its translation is CASSYSGRVDTGELFF.

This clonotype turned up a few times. CDR3 sequence: CASSYDWGGEKLFF. In DNA form, the CDR3 reads TGTGCCAGCAGCTACGACTGGGGTGGTGAAAAACTGTTTTTT. The chain recombines TRBV9 with TRBJ1-4, with no clear D. This CDR3 is built from 14 residues. Trimming removed 4 bases at V and 7 bases at J, with 14 bases between. Germline CDR1 reads SGDLS; CDR2 reads YYNGEE.

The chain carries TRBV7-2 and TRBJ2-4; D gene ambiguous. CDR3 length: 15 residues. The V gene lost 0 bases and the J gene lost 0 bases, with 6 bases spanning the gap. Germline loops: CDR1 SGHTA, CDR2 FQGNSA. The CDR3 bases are TGTGCCAGCAGCTTAGCGGGCATAGCCAAAAACATTCAGTACTTC. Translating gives CASSLAGIAKNIQYF.

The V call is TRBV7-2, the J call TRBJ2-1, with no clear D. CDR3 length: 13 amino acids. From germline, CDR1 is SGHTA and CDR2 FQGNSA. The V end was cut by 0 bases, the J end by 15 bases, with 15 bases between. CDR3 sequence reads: CASSLARSTIRFF. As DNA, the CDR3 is TGTGCCAGCAGCTTAGCGCGGTCCACAATCCGGTTCTTC.

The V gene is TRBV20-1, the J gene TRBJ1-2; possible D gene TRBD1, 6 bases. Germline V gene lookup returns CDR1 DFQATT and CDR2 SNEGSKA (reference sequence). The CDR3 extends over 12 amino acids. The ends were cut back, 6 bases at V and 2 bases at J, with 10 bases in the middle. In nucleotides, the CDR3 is TGCAGTGCCCCACAGGGAAACTATGGCTACACCTTC. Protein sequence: CSAPQGNYGYTF.

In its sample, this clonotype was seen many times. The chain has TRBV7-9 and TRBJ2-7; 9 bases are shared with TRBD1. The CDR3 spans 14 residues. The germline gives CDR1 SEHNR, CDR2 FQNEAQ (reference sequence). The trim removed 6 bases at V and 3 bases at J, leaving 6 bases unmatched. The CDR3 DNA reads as TGTGCCAGCAGTACGACAGGGGGATTCTACGAGCAGTACTTC. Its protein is CASSTTGGFYEQYF.

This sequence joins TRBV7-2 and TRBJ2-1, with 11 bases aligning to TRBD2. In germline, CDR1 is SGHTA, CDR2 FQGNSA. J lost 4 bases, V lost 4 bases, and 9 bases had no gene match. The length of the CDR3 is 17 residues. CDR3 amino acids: CASSSRATSGSYNEQFF. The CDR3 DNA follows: TGTGCCAGCAGCTCCCGGGCCACTAGCGGGAGTTACAATGAGCAGTTCTTC. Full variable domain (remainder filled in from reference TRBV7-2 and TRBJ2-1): GAGVSQSPSNKVTEKGKDVELRCDPISGHTALYWYRQSLGQGLEFLIYFQGNSAPDKSGLPSDRFSAERTGGSVSTLTIQRTQQEDSAVYLCASSSRATSGSYNEQFFGPGTRLTVL.

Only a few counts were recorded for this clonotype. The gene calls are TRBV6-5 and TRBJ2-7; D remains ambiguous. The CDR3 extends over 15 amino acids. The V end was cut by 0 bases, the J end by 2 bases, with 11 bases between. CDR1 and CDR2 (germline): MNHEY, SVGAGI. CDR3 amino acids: CASSYSTYSTYEQYF. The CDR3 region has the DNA TGTGCCAGCAGTTACTCGACGTACAGCACCTACGAGCAGTACTTC.

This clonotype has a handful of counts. The CDR3 reads CATSDGGTGFLGPNTGELFF. Written as DNA, the CDR3 is TGTGCCACCAGTGATGGGGGGACAGGGTTTCTTGGGCCGAACACCGGGGAGCTGTTTTTT. J is TRBJ2-2 and V is TRBV24-1; 9 nucleotides line up with TRBD1. The CDR3 consists of 20 residues. The germline V gene has CDR1 KGHDR and CDR2 SFDVKD. J gave up 0 bases and V 3 bases, and 13 bases lay outside the gene matches.

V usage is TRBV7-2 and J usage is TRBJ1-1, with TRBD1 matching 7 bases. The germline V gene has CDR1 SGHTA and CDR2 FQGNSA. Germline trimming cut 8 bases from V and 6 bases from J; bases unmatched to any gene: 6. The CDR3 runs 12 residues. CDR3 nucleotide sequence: TGTGCCAGCGGGCAGGGGGGCGCTGAAGCTTTCTTT. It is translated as CASGQGGAEAFF.

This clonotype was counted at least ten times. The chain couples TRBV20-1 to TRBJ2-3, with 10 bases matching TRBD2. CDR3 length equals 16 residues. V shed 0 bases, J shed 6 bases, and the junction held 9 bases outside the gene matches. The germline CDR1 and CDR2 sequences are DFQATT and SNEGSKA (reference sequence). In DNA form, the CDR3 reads TGCAGTGCTAGAGATAGCGGGGGGCCGGTTGGTGATACGCAGTATTTT. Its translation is CSARDSGGPVGDTQYF.

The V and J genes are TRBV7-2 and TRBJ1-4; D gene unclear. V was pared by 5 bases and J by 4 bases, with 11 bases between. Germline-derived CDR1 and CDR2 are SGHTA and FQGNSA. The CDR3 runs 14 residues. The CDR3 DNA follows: TGTGCCAGCAGCCCGACAAGCTATAATGAAAAACTGTTTTTT. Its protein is CASSPTSYNEKLFF.

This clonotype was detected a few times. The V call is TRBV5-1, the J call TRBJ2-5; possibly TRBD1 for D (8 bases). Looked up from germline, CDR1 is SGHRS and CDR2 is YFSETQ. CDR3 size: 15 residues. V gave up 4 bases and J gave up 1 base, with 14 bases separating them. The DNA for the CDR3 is TGCGCCAGCAGCACCACAGGGGGGGCCCAAGAGACCCAGTACTTC. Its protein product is CASSTTGGAQETQYF.

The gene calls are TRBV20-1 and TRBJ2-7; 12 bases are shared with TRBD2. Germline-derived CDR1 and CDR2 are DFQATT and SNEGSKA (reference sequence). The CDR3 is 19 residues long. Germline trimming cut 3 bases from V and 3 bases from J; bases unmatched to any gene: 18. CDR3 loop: CSARTGGGLAGSWYYEQYF. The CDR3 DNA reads TGCAGTGCTAGGACGGGAGGCGGACTAGCGGGATCCTGGTACTACGAGCAGTACTTC.

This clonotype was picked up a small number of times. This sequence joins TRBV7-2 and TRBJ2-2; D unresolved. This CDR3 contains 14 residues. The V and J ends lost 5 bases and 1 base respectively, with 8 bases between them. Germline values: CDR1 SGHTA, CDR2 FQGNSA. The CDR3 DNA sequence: TGTGCCAGCAGCCATACGATGAACACCGGGGAGCTGTTTTTT. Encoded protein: CASSHTMNTGELFF.